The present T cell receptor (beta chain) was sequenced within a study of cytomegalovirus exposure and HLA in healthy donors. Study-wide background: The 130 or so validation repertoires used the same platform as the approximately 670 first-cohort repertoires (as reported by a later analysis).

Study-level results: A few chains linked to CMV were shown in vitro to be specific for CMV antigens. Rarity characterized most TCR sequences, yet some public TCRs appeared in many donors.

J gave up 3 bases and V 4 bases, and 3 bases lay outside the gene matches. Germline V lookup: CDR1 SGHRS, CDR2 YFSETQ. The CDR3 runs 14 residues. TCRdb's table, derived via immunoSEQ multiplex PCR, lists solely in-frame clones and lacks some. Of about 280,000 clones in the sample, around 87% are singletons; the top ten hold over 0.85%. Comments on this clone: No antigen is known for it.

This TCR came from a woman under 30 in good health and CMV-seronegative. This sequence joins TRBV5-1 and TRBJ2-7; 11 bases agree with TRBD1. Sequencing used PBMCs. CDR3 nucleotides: TGCGCCAGCAGCGTAGGGACAGGGGGCTACGAGCAGTACTTC. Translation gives CASSVGTGGYEQYF. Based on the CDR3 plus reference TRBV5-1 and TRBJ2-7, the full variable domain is KAGVTQTPRYLIKTRGQQVTLSCSPISGHRSVSWYQQTPGQGLQFLFEYFSETQRNKGNFPGRFSGRQFSNSRSEMNVSTLELGDSALYLCASSVGTGGYEQYFGPGTRLTVT.